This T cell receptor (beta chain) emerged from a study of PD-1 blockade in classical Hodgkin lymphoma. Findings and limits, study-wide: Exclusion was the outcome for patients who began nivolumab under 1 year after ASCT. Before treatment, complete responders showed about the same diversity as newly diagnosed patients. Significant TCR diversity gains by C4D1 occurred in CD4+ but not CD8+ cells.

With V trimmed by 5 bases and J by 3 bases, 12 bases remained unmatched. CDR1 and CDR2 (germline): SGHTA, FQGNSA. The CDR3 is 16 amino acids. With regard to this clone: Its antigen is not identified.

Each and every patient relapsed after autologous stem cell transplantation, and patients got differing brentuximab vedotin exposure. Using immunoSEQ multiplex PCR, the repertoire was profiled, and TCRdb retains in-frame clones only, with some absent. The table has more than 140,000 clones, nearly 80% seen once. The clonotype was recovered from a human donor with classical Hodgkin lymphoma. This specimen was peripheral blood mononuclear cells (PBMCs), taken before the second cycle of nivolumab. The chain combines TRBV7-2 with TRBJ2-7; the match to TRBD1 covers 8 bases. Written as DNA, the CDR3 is TGTGCCAGCAGCCCGCGACAGGGGAACAGAGGCTACGAGCAGTACTTC. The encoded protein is CASSPRQGNRGYEQYF.